Described below is a single TCR beta chain sequence and its context. The antigen remains undetermined. The data stem from a study of cytotoxic CD8 clonotypes in ibrutinib-treated CLL. Across the study: Partial response was seen in about 25 patients and complete response in 2; after median around 5.5 years, around 14 stayed remitted, about 12 progressed. With a range of 6 to 36, the median treatment time before response samples were taken was approximately 12 months. Whole-study findings and limits: Clonality went up at the time of ibrutinib response, stayed stable in sustained remission, and later dropped back toward its baseline level at progression.

The table came from immunoSEQ multiplex PCR; TCRdb's copy has only in-frame clones and leaves some out. The sample includes some 300,000 clones, approximately 80% of them seen just once. CDR1 is SNHLY and CDR2 is FYNNEI in the germline V gene. The CDR3 contains 13 residues. Trimming removed 8 bases from V and 6 bases from J, with 15 bases in between. The rearrangement uses TRBV2 and TRBJ2-3; D gene unclear. This specimen consisted of PBMCs, obtained before ibrutinib treatment. The source of this sequence is a human donor with chronic lymphocytic leukemia. CDR3 sequence: CASFASGGDTQYF. The CDR3 DNA follows: TGTGCCAGCTTTGCAAGTGGTGGGGATACGCAGTATTTT.